The 11 T cell receptor beta chains listed next were all sequenced from one sample in a study of blood T cell repertoires in COVID-19 (dated by TCRdb to about 2020). Library construction relied on the immunoSEQ multiplex PCR assay. The clones in this table, taken by TCRdb from immuneACCESS, are in-frame only. Not every clone is retained; where verified, under half of the shortfall comes from an unresolved V gene, and the cause of the rest is unknown. The sample has more than 200,000 clones on record, about 90% of them singletons. The ten largest account for 1.5% to 2% of the sample. Material: PBMCs or T cells enriched from blood (not recorded which). The receptors shown here come from a woman younger than 35 who had recovered from COVID-19.

This rearrangement joins TRBV5-1 to TRBJ1-1; 10 bases map to TRBD1. Germline values: CDR1 SGHRS, CDR2 YFSETQ. Trimming at V came to 1 base and at J to 6 bases, leaving 15 bases not matched to a gene. The length of the CDR3 is 18 residues. The CDR3 reads CASSLNRQGAVSHAEAFF. The DNA for the CDR3 is TGCGCCAGCAGCTTGAACAGACAGGGGGCGGTTTCACACGCTGAAGCTTTCTTT.

The chain uses TRBV5-1 and TRBJ1-2; 10 bases agree with TRBD1. J was trimmed by 4 bases and V by 4 bases; bases with no gene match: 7. The germline gives CDR1 SGHRS, CDR2 YFSETQ. This CDR3 comprises 15 residues. CDR3 region: CASSVTGTGAYGYTF. In nucleotides, the CDR3 is TGCGCCAGCAGCGTAACCGGGACAGGGGCCTATGGCTACACCTTC.

The chain uses TRBV5-4 and TRBJ2-5; weak D call: TRBD1 (6 bases). V was clipped by 2 bases and J by 3 bases, with 14 bases between them. CDR1 and CDR2 (germline): SGHNT, YYREEE (reference sequence). CDR3 size: 15 residues. In DNA form, the CDR3 reads TGTGCCAGCAGCTTCCAAGACAGGTCCGAAGAGACCCAGTACTTC. Translated, it gives CASSFQDRSEETQYF.

The rearrangement uses TRBV4-1 and TRBJ2-3; 8 bases are shared with TRBD1. The V gene's germline CDR1 is MGHRA and CDR2 YSYEKL. Trimming at V came to 4 bases and at J to 5 bases, leaving 14 bases not matched to a gene. The CDR3 has 17 residues. CDR3 protein: CASSPQRRRTGLDTQYF. In nucleotides, the CDR3 is TGCGCCAGCAGCCCCCAGAGACGAAGGACAGGGTTAGATACGCAGTATTTT.

The chain is built from TRBV4-2 and TRBJ2-4, with 10 bases fitting TRBD2. V dropped 0 bases and J dropped 1; count of bases not matched to a gene: 9. The V gene's germline CDR1 is LGHNA and CDR2 YNFKEQ. The length of the CDR3 is 19 residues. The CDR3, as DNA: TGTGCCAGCAGCCAAGATTTTGTGGGACTAGCGCCCGCCAAAAACATTCAGTACTTC. Protein product: CASSQDFVGLAPAKNIQYF.

The chain uses TRBV19 and TRBJ1-1; D remains ambiguous. The CDR3 spans 14 residues. V lost 1 base and J lost 4, with 10 bases in between. In germline, CDR1 is LNHDA, CDR2 SQIVND (reference sequence). CDR3 in DNA: TGTGCCAGTAGTATAGGAGTGGTGTCCACTGAAGCTTTCTTT. This encodes CASSIGVVSTEAFF.

V is TRBV18 and J is TRBJ1-1; TRBD1 agrees at 10 bases. The germline gives CDR1 KGHSH, CDR2 LQKENI. The CDR3 is made up of 16 amino acids. Trimming removed 6 bases from V and 4 bases from J; junction bases left unmatched: 11. The CDR3 DNA reads as TGTGCCAGCTCCCTCGGGACAGGGGCCTTGGGCACTGAAGCTTTCTTT. Amino acid sequence: CASSLGTGALGTEAFF.

The sample holds one count of this clone. The rearrangement joins TRBV10-3 to TRBJ2-5; possibly TRBD2 for D (6 bases). With 0 bases removed from V and 5 bases from J, the gap between germline ends came to 13 bases. Germline loops: CDR1 ENHRY, CDR2 SYGVKD. The CDR3 is 15 residues long. The CDR3 loop reads CAISESRTTRETQYF. The CDR3 DNA reads as TGTGCCATCAGTGAGTCGAGGACTACGAGGGAGACCCAGTACTTC.

The V and J genes are TRBV7-9 and TRBJ2-3; D is possibly TRBD1 (6 bases). The V gene's germline CDR1 is SEHNR and CDR2 FQNEAQ (reference sequence). The CDR3 is 17 amino acids. The ends were cut back, 8 bases at V and 2 bases at J, with 23 bases in the middle. The CDR3 is CASQREQGHYFTDTQYF. For the CDR3, the DNA is TGTGCCAGCCAACGAGAGCAGGGACACTATTTCACAGATACGCAGTATTTT.

The chain joins TRBV5-6 to TRBJ1-4; D is unresolved. The length of the CDR3 is 16 residues. Germline V CDR1 and CDR2: SGHDT, YYEEEE. V gave up 1 base and J gave up 7 bases, with 17 bases separating them. CDR3 coding DNA: TGTGCCAGCAGCTTGCAACTTAGAGGAACCCGTGAAAAACTGTTTTTT. Translated, it gives CASSLQLRGTREKLFF.

This chain uses TRBV11-2 with TRBJ1-3; D unresolved. V was cut by 6 bases and J by 2 bases, with 8 bases left in between. The CDR3 totals 13 residues. Germline assignment: CDR1 SGHAT and CDR2 FQNNGV. The CDR3 spells CASSSAAGNTIYF. The CDR3 nucleotides read TGTGCCAGCAGTTCCGCGGCTGGAAACACCATATATTTT.